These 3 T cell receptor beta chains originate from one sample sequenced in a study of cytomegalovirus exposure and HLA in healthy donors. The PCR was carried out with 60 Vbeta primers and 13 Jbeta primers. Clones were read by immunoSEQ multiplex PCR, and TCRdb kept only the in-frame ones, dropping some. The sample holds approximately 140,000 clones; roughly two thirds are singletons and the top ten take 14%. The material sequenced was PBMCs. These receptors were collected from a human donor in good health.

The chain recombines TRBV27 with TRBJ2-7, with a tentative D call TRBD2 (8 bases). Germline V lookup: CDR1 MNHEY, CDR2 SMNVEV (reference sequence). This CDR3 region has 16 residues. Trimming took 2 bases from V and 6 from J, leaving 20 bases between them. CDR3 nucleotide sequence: TGTGCCAGCAGTTTAAGGGGGCCGGGAGGGCCGGTCGAGCAGTACTTC. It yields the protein CASSLRGPGGPVEQYF.

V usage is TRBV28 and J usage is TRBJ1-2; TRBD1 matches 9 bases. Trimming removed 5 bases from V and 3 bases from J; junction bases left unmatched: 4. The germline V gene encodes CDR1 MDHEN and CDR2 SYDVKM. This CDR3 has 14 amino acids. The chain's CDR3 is CASSSGQGHYGYTF. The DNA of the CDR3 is TGTGCCAGCAGTAGCGGACAGGGGCACTATGGCTACACCTTC.

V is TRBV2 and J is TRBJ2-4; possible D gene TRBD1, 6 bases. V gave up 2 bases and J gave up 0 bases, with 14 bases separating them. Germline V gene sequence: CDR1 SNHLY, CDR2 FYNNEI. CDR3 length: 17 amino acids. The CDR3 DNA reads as TGTGCCAGCAGTGAAAGGGATGGACAGCTAGCCAAAAACATTCAGTACTTC. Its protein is CASSERDGQLAKNIQYF.